The clone carrying this TCR beta chain turned up a few times. The antigen remains undetermined. Germline loops: CDR1 DFQATT, CDR2 SNEGSKA (reference sequence). Trimming cost V 1 base and J 8 bases; bases outside gene matches: 9. The CDR3 consists of 15 residues. The data were obtained in a study of CD8 T cells in ankylosing spondylitis. Regarding the study as a whole: Roughly eight highly homologous variants made up a TCR beta motif that seemed to typify ankylosing spondylitis blood. Reactive arthritis synovial fluid and blood were previously reported to contain some motif variants. There was reportedly significant enrichment of clones that were disease-linked in matched ankylosing spondylitis synovial fluid.

Construction of TCR beta libraries was performed using quantitative 5'-RACE with molecular barcodes. Each CDR3 protein is one row after TCRdb ran MiXCR on the 5' RACE reads. The sample records 300,000 to 400,000 distinct CDR3 sequences, under 15% being singletons. The source is a male donor with ankylosing spondylitis or in good health (not recorded which). Sequenced material: blood, either unsorted or a sorted T cell fraction (not recorded which). V and J are TRBV20-1 and TRBJ2-1; 9 positions agree with TRBD2. CDR3 in amino acids: CSARVGSGGVDEQFF. The CDR3 DNA reads as TGCAGTGCTAGAGTGGGTAGCGGGGGTGTGGATGAGCAGTTCTTC.